This T cell receptor beta chain was recovered during a study of Ad26.COV2.S vaccination and SARS-CoV-2 variants. Across the study: Enrollment placed the donor in the COV1001 Ad26.COV2.S trial arm.

The treatment: roughly 19 received Ad26.COV2.S at low or high dose, single or two shots; 5 received placebo; per-sample allocation not given. Sampling was performed 63 days after the first vaccine or placebo injection. The germline V gene has CDR1 SGHRS and CDR2 YFSETQ. The CDR3 is 15 residues long. V shed 0 bases, J shed 0 bases, and the junction held 2 bases outside the gene matches. Generated by immunoSEQ multiplex PCR, the TCRdb table keeps only in-frame clones and is missing some. The sample holds 500,000 or so clones; roughly 89% are singletons and the top ten take 13%. The clonotype comes from a person between 18 and 60 years old who received the Ad26.COV2.S COVID-19 vaccine or a placebo. The chain recombines TRBV5-1 with TRBJ2-7, with 8 nucleotides matching TRBD2. Sequences were derived from peripheral blood, sampled in a trial of Ad26.COV2.S vaccine versus placebo. The CDR3 DNA sequence: TGCGCCAGCAGCTTGGCCAGCGGGAGCTCCTACGAGCAGTACTTC. Translation: CASSLASGSSYEQYF.